This T cell receptor (beta chain) was captured in a study of CD8 T cells in ankylosing spondylitis. At least ten counts were recorded for this clonotype. Its antigen remains unidentified. Making the TCR beta libraries involved quantitative 5'-RACE with molecular barcodes. TCRdb fed the 5' RACE reads into MiXCR, producing one record per CDR3 protein. The table lists approximately 550,000 distinct CDR3 sequences, over 9.5% of them singletons, with approximately 7% in the top ten. The CDR3 covers 16 residues. After removal of 0 bases from V and 9 bases from J, the junction contained 7 bases not matched to a gene. Germline CDR1 reads DFQATT; CDR2 reads SNEGSKA (reference sequence). Findings of the study overall: Certain motif variants had earlier been reported in reactive arthritis synovial fluid and blood. From matched ankylosing spondylitis synovial fluid, disease-linked clones were reportedly recovered at significantly enriched levels. What appeared characteristic of ankylosing spondylitis blood was a TCR beta motif of 7 or 8 highly homologous variants. A CD8+ phenotype characterized the disease-linked clones, which were relatively rare in peripheral blood.

The chain combines TRBV20-1 with TRBJ2-1, with TRBD2 matching over 14 bases. This receptor was taken from a male donor with ankylosing spondylitis. Source material: blood, either unsorted or a sorted T cell fraction (not recorded which). The CDR3 sequence: CSARDLGLAGVLEQFF. The CDR3 nucleotides are TGCAGTGCTAGAGATCTGGGACTAGCGGGAGTCCTTGAGCAGTTCTTC.